Detailed here is one T cell receptor beta chain. The PCR contained 60 Vbeta and 13 Jbeta primers. Sequenced by immunoSEQ multiplex PCR; TCRdb stores in-frame clones only, minus some. Of 200,000 or so clones in the sample, under 90% were seen once. The data belong to a study of cytomegalovirus exposure and HLA in healthy donors. The sequenced sample consisted of PBMCs. The TCR originated in a boy aged 2-15 years in good health and CMV-seronegative.

The CDR3 coding sequence is TGTGCCAGCAGCTTGTCTAGCGGGGGGCCGTGGAATGAGCAGTTCTTC. It specifies CASSLSSGGPWNEQFF. This chain joins TRBV11-2 and TRBJ2-1, with 11 positions matching TRBD2. Germline CDR1 and CDR2: SGHAT and FQNNGV. Trimming removed 3 bases from V and 7 bases from J; junction bases left unmatched: 8. The CDR3 has 16 amino acids.